These 18 T cell receptor beta chains were sequenced from one sample in a study of response to subunit inactivated influenza vaccine. TCRdb itself ran the RT-PCR reads through MiXCR, one entry per CDR3 protein. The data contain approximately 530,000 distinct CDR3 sequences, approximately 7.2% of them singletons. Sequences were derived from PBMCs from blood, sampled around 2 years after vaccination. All receptors derive from a man aged 50-75 years who received an inactivated influenza vaccine.

This clonotype was detected many times. This rearrangement joins TRBV5-1 to TRBJ1-4, with 8 bases lining up with TRBD1. The CDR3 extends over 16 amino acids. CDR1 is SGHRS, CDR2 YFSETQ, per germline. V lost 4 bases and J lost 8; bases outside the gene matches: 13. The CDR3 is CASSQDVDRGAEKLFF. The CDR3 DNA reads as TGCGCCAGCAGCCAAGACGTCGACAGGGGAGCCGAAAAACTGTTTTTT.

This clonotype was counted at least ten times. V and J are TRBV20-1 and TRBJ2-1; possible D gene TRBD1, 6 bases. Germline loops: CDR1 DFQATT, CDR2 SNEGSKA (reference sequence). V lost 7 bases and J lost 5, with 12 bases in between. The CDR3 covers 12 residues. The CDR3, as DNA: TGCAGTGTTCGGGACACTAACAATGAGCAGTTCTTC. This encodes CSVRDTNNEQFF.

There are many counts of this clonotype. The rearrangement links TRBV25-1 to TRBJ2-1; the D gene is possibly TRBD2 (6 bases). The germline gives CDR1 MGHDK, CDR2 SYGVNS. This CDR3 is built from 15 residues. The V and J ends lost 1 base and 0 bases respectively, with 7 bases between them. In DNA, the CDR3 is TGTGCCAGCAGTGAATTCGGGAGCTCCTACAATGAGCAGTTCTTC. The encoded protein is CASSEFGSSYNEQFF.

This clonotype showed up just a few times. This CDR3 is CASSQEGGPSYNEQFF. Here the CDR3 DNA reads TGTGCCAGCAGCCAAGAAGGAGGGCCTTCCTACAATGAGCAGTTCTTC. The chain couples TRBV3-1 to TRBJ2-1, with D possibly TRBD2 on 6 matching bases. The CDR3 has 16 residues. V was trimmed by 0 bases and J by 1 base, leaving 10 bases between them. Germline CDR1 LGHDT, CDR2 YNNKEL (reference sequence).

This clonotype came up many times. The CDR3 sequence is CASSLWNNEQFF. In DNA, the CDR3 is TGCGCCAGCAGCTTGTGGAACAATGAGCAGTTCTTC. J is TRBJ2-1 and V is TRBV5-1; no firm D call. This CDR3 contains 12 residues. The V end was cut by 1 base, the J end by 5 bases, with 4 bases between. Looked up from germline, CDR1 is SGHRS and CDR2 is YFSETQ.

This clonotype was seen ten or more times. V and J are TRBV7-9 and TRBJ1-3, with D hard to call. The germline CDR1 and CDR2 sequences are SEHNR and FQNEAQ (reference sequence). CDR3 length: 13 amino acids. The ends were cut back, 5 bases at V and 0 bases at J, with 5 bases in the middle. For the CDR3, the DNA is TGTGCCAGCAGCGAGGTCTCTGGAAACACCATATATTTT. It encodes CASSEVSGNTIYF.

V gene TRBV7-9 combines with J gene TRBJ2-5, with TRBD1 matching over 7 bases. This CDR3 comprises 16 residues. V shed 3 bases and J 5 bases; nucleotides not matched to a gene: 12. Germline V gene lookup returns CDR1 SEHNR and CDR2 FQNEAQ (reference sequence). Here the CDR3 reads CASSFETGIVGETQYF. DNA for the CDR3: TGTGCCAGCAGCTTCGAGACAGGGATCGTAGGGGAGACCCAGTACTTC.

This clonotype was detected a few times. The chain employs TRBV10-3 and TRBJ2-1, with 12 positions matching TRBD2. Germline V gene sequence: CDR1 ENHRY, CDR2 SYGVKD. V shed 6 bases and J 6 bases; nucleotides not matched to a gene: 3. This CDR3 comprises 14 residues. DNA for the CDR3: TGTGCCATCAGGGGGACTAGCGGGTTCAATGAGCAGTTCTTC. Protein product: CAIRGTSGFNEQFF.

The rearrangement joins TRBV4-3 to TRBJ1-6; D possibly corresponds to TRBD1 (6 bases). V lost 0 bases and J 3 bases, leaving 21 bases between the germline ends. CDR3 length: 20 amino acids. Germline CDR1 LGHNA, CDR2 YSLEER. CDR3 in DNA: TGCGCCAGCAGCCAAGATGCCCAATTGCAGGAAGGGGGCTATAATTCACCCCTCCACTTT. This gives the protein CASSQDAQLQEGGYNSPLHF.

This clonotype has a count of ten or more. The rearrangement links TRBV12-3 or TRBV12-4 to TRBJ1-5, with D maybe TRBD1 (5 bases). The V and J ends lost 3 bases and 2 bases respectively, with 8 bases between them. The CDR3 is made up of 14 amino acids. This CDR3 is CASSFRGRNQPQHF. The CDR3 DNA reads TGTGCCAGCAGTTTTAGGGGTCGCAATCAGCCCCAGCATTTT.

In this sample, this clonotype turned up a few times. This chain connects TRBV6-1 to TRBJ2-1; the match to TRBD1 covers 12 bases. CDR3 length: 15 residues. Per germline, CDR1 MNHNS and CDR2 SASEGT. V trimming: 6 bases; J trimming: 8 bases; junction bases outside the gene matches: 8. The DNA for the CDR3 is TGTGCCAGCAGCTCAGGGGACAGGGGGCTTCATGAGCAGTTCTTC. The encoded protein is CASSSGDRGLHEQFF.

The rearrangement joins TRBV27 to TRBJ1-2; 7 positions agree with TRBD1. The CDR3 consists of 14 residues. The germline V gene encodes CDR1 MNHEY and CDR2 SMNVEV (reference sequence). The V segment lost 9 bases and the J segment 9 bases; nucleotides outside the gene matches: 16. This CDR3 reads CASRGGGASGSYTF. The CDR3 nucleotides read TGTGCCAGTCGGGGAGGGGGCGCCTCTGGGAGCTACACCTTC.

At least ten counts were recorded for this clonotype. The chain joins TRBV3-1 to TRBJ2-3; 8 bases map to TRBD1. CDR1 LGHDT and CDR2 YNNKEL come from the germline V gene (reference sequence). V trimming: 7 bases; J trimming: 3 bases; junction bases outside the gene matches: 9. The CDR3 sequence is 15 residues long. In nucleotides, the CDR3 is TGTGCCAGCACCCCTGGAGGACAGGGAACAGATACGCAGTATTTT. This translates into CASTPGGQGTDTQYF.

Only a few counts were recorded for this clonotype. The chain couples TRBV6-1 to TRBJ2-7; TRBD2 might be the D (5 bases). Germline V gene lookup returns CDR1 MNHNS and CDR2 SASEGT. The CDR3 is 14 amino acids. V gave up 10 bases and J gave up 3 bases, with 19 bases separating them. The CDR3 DNA sequence: TGTGCCACTAAAGGAGTCCGGGGTGGCTACGAGCAGTACTTC. Protein: CATKGVRGGYEQYF.

The rearrangement joins TRBV30 to TRBJ2-1, with no clear D. The CDR3 totals 15 residues. Germline CDR1 is GTSNPN and CDR2 is SVGIG (reference sequence). V shed 6 bases and J shed 4 bases, with 19 bases lying between them. The CDR3 DNA reads TGTGCCTGCTCTAGTGCGCCCGGACGATACAATGAGCAGTTCTTC. Translated, it gives CACSSAPGRYNEQFF.

The genes are TRBV12-3 or TRBV12-4 and TRBJ2-7; TRBD2 matches at 7 bases. The CDR3 runs to 14 residues. The J segment lost 2 bases and the V segment lost 1 base, leaving 2 bases of the junction unmatched. As DNA, the CDR3 is TGTGCCAGCAGTTTAGAAGGGACTACCTACGAGCAGTACTTC. It translates to CASSLEGTTYEQYF.

CDR3 bases: TGTGCCACGTCTTTCGACAGGGGGTACCACGAGCAGTACTTC. Translated, it gives CATSFDRGYHEQYF. V is TRBV18 and J is TRBJ2-7; 9 bases are a match to TRBD1. The germline gives CDR1 KGHSH, CDR2 LQKENI. This CDR3 region has 14 residues. The V and J ends lost 10 bases and 5 bases, in that order; junction bases with no gene match: 12.

This clonotype has more than one count but fewer than ten. The chain recombines TRBV11-2 with TRBJ2-5; TRBD1 aligns across 10 bases. The germline V gene has CDR1 SGHAT and CDR2 FQNNGV. This CDR3 contains 15 residues. Losses at the gene ends were 5 bases for V and 4 bases for J; bases not matched to a gene: 7. The CDR3 here is CASSPGQGGGETQYF. The CDR3 DNA sequence: TGTGCCAGCAGCCCTGGACAGGGGGGAGGAGAGACCCAGTACTTC.